This T cell receptor (beta chain) was identified in a study of cytomegalovirus exposure and HLA in healthy donors. General study points: A missense DCLRE1C variant was associated with V- and J-gene trimming of TCR beta chains in a later analysis, and an independent cohort replicated the association. In vitro data verified a few CMV-associated chains as specific for CMV antigens. In an earlier analysis, about 90% or about 30%: the productive usage of most TCR beta V segments.

PCR was performed using 60 Vbeta and 13 Jbeta primers. This table comes from immunoSEQ multiplex PCR, and its TCRdb copy is limited to in-frame clones, with some not included. The sample has roughly 120,000 clones, approximately 70% seen once. This CDR3 is built from 15 residues. V shed 1 base and J 9 bases; nucleotides not matched to a gene: 12. Germline V lookup: CDR1 GTSNPN, CDR2 SVGIG (reference sequence). This clone was counted between two and nine times. Its antigen is as yet unknown. The chain combines TRBV30 with TRBJ2-1, with TRBD2 matching 7 bases. This clonotype was obtained from a man aged 25-45 years in good health and CMV-seropositive. The sequenced sample consisted of PBMCs. CDR3 nucleotide sequence: TGTGCCTGGAGTGAGGCTGGGAGGGTTTGGGGTGAGCAGTTCTTC. It is translated as CAWSEAGRVWGEQFF. Combining the CDR3 with reference TRBV30 and TRBJ2-1 gives the whole variable domain SQTIHQWPATLVQPVGSPLSLECTVEGTSNPNLYWYRQAAGRGLQLLFYSVGIGQISSEVPQNLSASRPQDRQFILSSKKLLLSDSGFYLCAWSEAGRVWGEQFFGPGTRLTVL.